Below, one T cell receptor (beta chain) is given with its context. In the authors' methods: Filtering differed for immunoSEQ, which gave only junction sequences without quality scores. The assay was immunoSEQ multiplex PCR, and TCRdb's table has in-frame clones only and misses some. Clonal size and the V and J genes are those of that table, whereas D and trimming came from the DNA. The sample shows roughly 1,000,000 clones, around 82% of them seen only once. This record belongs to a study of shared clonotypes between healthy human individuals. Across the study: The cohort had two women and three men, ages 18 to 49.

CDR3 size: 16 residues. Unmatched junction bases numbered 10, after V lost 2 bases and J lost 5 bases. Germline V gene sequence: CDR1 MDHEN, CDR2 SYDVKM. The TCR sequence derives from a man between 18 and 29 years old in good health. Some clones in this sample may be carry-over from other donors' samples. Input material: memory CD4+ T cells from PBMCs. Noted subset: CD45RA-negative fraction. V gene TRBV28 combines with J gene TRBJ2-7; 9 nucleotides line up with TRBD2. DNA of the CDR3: TGTGCCAGCAGTTTAGGCGGGGGGGGAATCCCCCACGAGCAGTACTTC. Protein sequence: CASSLGGGGIPHEQYF.